This T cell receptor (beta chain) is from a study of tumor and adjacent non-tumor tissue in lung cancer. Remarks on this clonotype: One end of the junction fails to match germline, which may point to a read error.

The CDR3 consists of 16 residues. The germline V gene has CDR1 LGHNA and CDR2 YNFKEQ. RNA was extracted from bulk tissue without any cell sorting. Donors were chemotherapy-naive, newly diagnosed lung cancer surgical patients in China, August–late 2014. Three rounds of nested PCR, following a modified ARM-PCR protocol, produced the TCRbeta library. TCRdb re-analysed the multiplex PCR reads in MiXCR, keeping a single row per CDR3 protein. The data show about 75,000 distinct CDR3 sequences, around 74% seen once. The sequenced material came from lung tumor tissue. The chain joins TRBV4-2 to TRBJ1-6, with no clear D. This TCR was recovered from a woman in her forties or fifties with non-small cell lung cancer. DNA for the CDR3: TGCGCCAGCAGCCTTCCCGCGGAAGGTAATAATTCACCCCTCCACTTT. Encoded protein: CASSLPAEGNNSPLHF.